Listed here are 32 T cell receptor beta chains from one sample, sequenced in a study of human T cells and chemical hapten exposure. TCRdb passed the RACE reads through MiXCR, listing each CDR3 protein once. The sample has about 120,000 distinct CDR3 sequences, around 11% seen once. Regarding time point: patch test 3, about 24 weeks after DPC sensitization. The treatment here: therapeutic diphenylcyclopropenone sensitization with weekly scalp DPC. The source material was whole blood, sampled in connection with sensitization to the hapten diphenylcyclopropenone (DPC). The source of these receptors is a woman aged 50 to 65 with alopecia areata. Some clones in this sample may be carry-over from other donors' samples.

This clonotype was observed at least ten times. The chain has TRBV6-6 and TRBJ2-6; tentatively, D is TRBD2 (5 bases). The CDR3 is 18 residues long. CDR1 and CDR2 from the germline V gene are MNHNY and SVGAGI (reference sequence). Trimming left V 6 bases short and J 0 bases short, with 18 bases between. The CDR3 bases are TGTGCCAGCAGCCCAAACGGGGTCCCCAACTCTGGGGCCAACGTCCTGACTTTC. As protein: CASSPNGVPNSGANVLTF.

This clonotype was seen only a few times. The chain links TRBV12-3 or TRBV12-4 to TRBJ1-5; D not certain. Trimming pared 3 bases from V and 6 bases from J, leaving 12 bases between. This CDR3 has 14 amino acids. The CDR3 nucleotides read TGTGCCAGCAGTTTGGGCCCCGAGGGTCAGCCCCAGCATTTT. Translated, it gives CASSLGPEGQPQHF.

The V and J genes are TRBV29-1 and TRBJ1-5, with D tentatively TRBD1 (6 bases). Germline CDR1 is SQVTM and CDR2 is ANQGSEA. CDR3 size: 14 residues. Deletions cut 5 bases from V and 2 bases from J, with 13 bases between. The CDR3 nucleotides are TGCAGCGTTTCCAGGGGATCCGGCAATCAGCCCCAGCATTTT. Protein product: CSVSRGSGNQPQHF.

V is TRBV25-1 and J is TRBJ2-2; D gene ambiguous. The CDR3 is 14 residues long. The V end lost 8 bases, the J end lost 6 bases, and 16 bases lay between the germline ends. The V gene's germline CDR1 is MGHDK and CDR2 SYGVNS. The CDR3 loop reads CASAPMGFPGELFF. The CDR3 bases are TGTGCCAGCGCCCCGATGGGTTTCCCCGGGGAGCTGTTTTTT. Full variable domain (missing parts from reference TRBV25-1 and TRBJ2-2): EADIYQTPRYLVIGTGKKITLECSQTMGHDKMYWYQQDPGMELHLIHYSYGVNSTEKGDLSSESTVSRIRTEHFPLTLESARPSHTSQYLCASAPMGFPGELFFGEGSRLTVL.

The table lists this clonotype with a few counts. The V call is TRBV12-3 or TRBV12-4, the J call TRBJ1-2; TRBD1 might be the D (6 bases). This CDR3 has 15 amino acids. V dropped 7 bases and J dropped 5 bases, with 20 bases sitting between them. This CDR3 reads CASTFGGGVGYGYTF. The CDR3 DNA is TGTGCCAGCACCTTCGGTGGGGGCGTAGGGTATGGCTACACCTTC.

The chain joins TRBV5-1 to TRBJ2-1, with TRBD2 matching over 8 bases. The germline V gene has CDR1 SGHRS and CDR2 YFSETQ. CDR3 length: 14 residues. Trimming cost V 1 base and J 9 bases; bases outside gene matches: 6. The CDR3 nucleotides are TGCGCCAGCAGCTTGTATAGCGGGGTCGCTGAGCAGTTCTTC. Translating gives CASSLYSGVAEQFF. Combining the CDR3 with reference TRBV5-1 and TRBJ2-1 gives the whole variable domain KAGVTQTPRYLIKTRGQQVTLSCSPISGHRSVSWYQQTPGQGLQFLFEYFSETQRNKGNFPGRFSGRQFSNSRSEMNVSTLELGDSALYLCASSLYSGVAEQFFGPGTRLTVL.

The sample holds a few counts of this clonotype. This chain joins TRBV2 and TRBJ2-7; no definite D call. CDR1 is SNHLY and CDR2 is FYNNEI in the germline V gene. V was pared by 1 base and J by 3 bases, with 7 bases between. This CDR3 is built from 13 residues. The CDR3 region is CASSEEYHYEQYF. In nucleotides, the CDR3 is TGTGCCAGCAGTGAAGAGTACCACTACGAGCAGTACTTC.

The sample holds a few counts of this clonotype. The chain is built from TRBV30 and TRBJ2-6; tentative D call: TRBD2 (6 bases). Germline values: CDR1 GTSNPN, CDR2 SVGIG (reference sequence). Trimming left V 2 bases short and J 0 bases short, with 11 bases between. The CDR3 extends over 16 amino acids. The chain's CDR3 is CAWSPGLLSGANVLTF. In DNA, the CDR3 is TGTGCCTGGAGTCCGGGACTTCTCTCTGGGGCCAACGTCCTGACTTTC.

This clonotype was recorded a few times. The chain carries TRBV6-6 and TRBJ1-6; TRBD1 matches at 12 bases. V gave up 4 bases and J gave up 1 base; unmatched junction bases: 14. Looked up from germline, CDR1 is MNHNY and CDR2 is SVGAGI (reference sequence). The CDR3 contains 21 residues. The CDR3 DNA reads TGTGCCAGCAGTTCCCTTTCCCCTGGGACAGGGGGCTCGTCCTATAATTCACCCCTCCACTTT. Protein sequence: CASSSLSPGTGGSSYNSPLHF.

There are many counts of this clonotype. The chain recombines TRBV16 with TRBJ1-1; D unresolved. The germline V gene has CDR1 KGHSY and CDR2 FQNENV. The CDR3 has 13 residues. Deletions cut 4 bases from V and 6 bases from J, with 12 bases between. CDR3 nucleotide sequence: TGTGCCAGCAGCCCTATGGGTTCCGCTGAAGCTTTCTTT. It codes for CASSPMGSAEAFF. Looking up the rest from reference TRBV16 and TRBJ1-1 gives the full variable domain: GEEVAQTPKHLVRGEGQKAKLYCAPIKGHSYVFWYQQVLKNEFKFLISFQNENVFDETGMPKERFSAKCLPNSPCSLEIQATKLEDSAVYFCASSPMGSAEAFFGQGTRLTVV.

A note on this clonotype: A much bigger clone sits one base away, suggesting this may be a read error. The chain links TRBV20-1 to TRBJ2-7, with D perhaps matching TRBD2 (5 bases). This CDR3 region has 15 residues. V lost 1 base to trimming and J lost 1 base, with 14 bases between them. The germline gives CDR1 DFQATT, CDR2 SNEGSKA (reference sequence). This CDR3 is CSARASGTSSYEQYF. In DNA, the CDR3 is TGCAGTGCTAGAGCGAGTGGAACTAGTTCCTACGAGCAGTACTTC.

J is TRBJ1-1 and V is TRBV14; TRBD1 matches at 8 bases. Germline lookup yields CDR1 SGHDN and CDR2 FVKESK. The CDR3 has 15 amino acids. V shed 3 bases, J shed 7 bases, and the junction held 10 bases outside the gene matches. The CDR3 sequence is CASSHYPGTGGEAFF. In DNA, the CDR3 is TGTGCCAGCAGCCACTATCCCGGGACAGGCGGTGAAGCTTTCTTT.

There are many counts of this clonotype. The chain uses TRBV6-5 and TRBJ2-1; 16 bases fit TRBD2. Trimming removed 4 bases from V and 9 bases from J; junction bases left unmatched: 6. Germline assignment: CDR1 MNHEY and CDR2 SVGAGI. The CDR3 length is 16 residues. The CDR3 loop is CASSLGLAGGYGEQFF. DNA of the CDR3: TGTGCCAGCAGTTTGGGACTAGCGGGAGGGTATGGTGAGCAGTTCTTC.

The chain joins TRBV4-1 to TRBJ1-1; D is unresolved. Germline assignment: CDR1 MGHRA and CDR2 YSYEKL. The V and J ends lost 1 base and 3 bases respectively, with 15 bases between them. The CDR3 has 16 residues. The CDR3 sequence: CASSQVKGGADTEAFF. The CDR3, as DNA: TGCGCCAGCAGCCAAGTGAAGGGAGGCGCTGACACTGAAGCTTTCTTT.

This chain links TRBV5-5 with TRBJ1-4, with 10 positions matching TRBD1. CDR1 SGHKS and CDR2 YYEKEE come from the germline V gene (reference sequence). V lost 1 base to trimming and J lost 7 bases; unmatched junction nucleotides: 1. This CDR3 spans 14 amino acids. The CDR3 DNA reads TGTGCCAGCAGCTTGAGACAGGGGGCTGAAAAACTGTTTTTT. This encodes CASSLRQGAEKLFF.

The sample holds a few counts of this clonotype. The rearrangement links TRBV7-9 to TRBJ1-4, with 7 bases aligning to TRBD1. This CDR3 is 16 amino acids long. Germline V lookup: CDR1 SEHNR, CDR2 FQNEAQ (reference sequence). Unmatched junction bases numbered 11, after V lost 2 bases and J lost 8 bases. Here the CDR3 reads CASSLFGTEVGEKLFF. DNA for the CDR3: TGTGCCAGCAGCTTATTCGGGACAGAAGTAGGAGAAAAACTGTTTTTT.

A note on this clonotype: Since a much larger clone is just one base distant, this may be a read error. The V call is TRBV6-1, the J call TRBJ1-5, with D uncertain. Germline V CDR1 and CDR2: MNHNS, SASEGT. Trimming removed 2 bases at V and 7 bases at J, with 12 bases between. The CDR3 is 14 amino acids. The CDR3 protein is CASSEREAGQPQHF. CDR3 DNA: TGTGCCAGCAGTGAAAGGGAGGCTGGGCAGCCCCAGCATTTT.

This clonotype occurred a few times. V gene TRBV29-1 combines with J gene TRBJ2-7, with D possibly matching TRBD1 (5 bases). CDR3 size: 12 residues. Trimming pared 4 bases from V and 2 bases from J, leaving 9 bases between. CDR1 and CDR2 (germline): SQVTM, ANQGSEA. CDR3 in amino acids: CSVVTAAYEQYF. CDR3 nucleotides: TGCAGCGTTGTGACAGCAGCCTACGAGCAGTACTTC.

The chain has TRBV10-3 and TRBJ2-3; D may be TRBD1 or TRBD2 (5 bases each). From germline, CDR1 is ENHRY and CDR2 SYGVKD. Trimming stripped 8 bases from V and 4 bases from J, with 16 bases between. CDR3 length: 14 amino acids. The CDR3 protein is CAIGADSKSDTQYF. CDR3 DNA: TGTGCCATCGGGGCGGACTCAAAGTCAGATACGCAGTATTTT.

The V and J genes are TRBV4-2 and TRBJ2-7; 9 bases fit TRBD2. This CDR3 has 15 amino acids. CDR1 and CDR2 from the germline V gene are LGHNA and YNFKEQ. V lost 0 bases and J lost 2; bases outside the gene matches: 2. CDR3 coding DNA: TGTGCCAGCAGCCAAGATGAGCGGGGGGCCTACGAGCAGTACTTC. This encodes CASSQDERGAYEQYF.

This clonotype has more than one count but fewer than ten. The rearrangement joins TRBV7-6 to TRBJ1-5; 9 bases agree with TRBD1. The CDR3 runs 17 residues. Per the germline V gene, CDR1 is SGHVS and CDR2 is FNYEAQ. Trimming at V came to 6 bases and at J to 7 bases, leaving 16 bases not matched to a gene. The CDR3 DNA reads as TGTGCCAGCAGTTCTACTTCACAGGGGGCCGAGGGGCAGCCCCAGCATTTT. Its protein is CASSSTSQGAEGQPQHF. The full variable domain, with the rest looked up from reference TRBV7-6 and TRBJ1-5, is GAGVSQSPRYKVTKRGQDVALRCDPISGHVSLYWYRQALGQGPEFLTYFNYEAQQDKSGLPNDRFSAERPEGSISTLTIQRTEQRDSAMYRCASSSTSQGAEGQPQHFGDGTRLSIL.

This clonotype was counted a few times. The V gene is TRBV7-9, the J gene TRBJ2-4; D ambiguous. CDR1 SEHNR and CDR2 FQNEAQ come from the germline V gene (reference sequence). Trimming shortened V by 1 base and J by 0 bases, and 7 bases separated the two germline ends. The CDR3 is 15 residues long. The CDR3 region has the DNA TGTGCCAGCAGCTTAGAGGGTATAGCCAAAAACATTCAGTACTTC. The encoded protein is CASSLEGIAKNIQYF.

A few counts support this clonotype. J is TRBJ1-5 and V is TRBV15; D unclear. Germline V gene sequence: CDR1 LNHNV, CDR2 YYDKDF (reference sequence). The CDR3 extends over 15 amino acids. Between the trimmed V and J ends, which lost 0 bases and 5 bases, there was a span of 11 bases. CDR3 sequence: CATSRDLGFDQPQHF. CDR3 DNA sequence: TGTGCCACCAGCAGAGACCTGGGGTTTGATCAGCCCCAGCATTTT.

This clonotype was seen ten or more times. The rearrangement links TRBV5-1 to TRBJ2-7; 7 bases fit TRBD1. CDR3 length equals 14 residues. The V gene end was trimmed by 2 bases and the J gene end by 7 bases; junction bases not matched to a gene: 9. The germline V gene encodes CDR1 SGHRS and CDR2 YFSETQ. CDR3 nucleotide sequence: TGCGCCAGCAGCTTTGAACAGGGGATCGGTGAGCAGTACTTC. Translated, it gives CASSFEQGIGEQYF.

This clonotype has only a few counts. The V call is TRBV6-6, the J call TRBJ2-5; D ambiguous. The CDR3 runs 14 residues. Germline V lookup: CDR1 MNHNY, CDR2 SVGAGI (reference sequence). V was trimmed by 0 bases and J by 5 bases, leaving 10 bases between them. Written as DNA, the CDR3 is TGTGCCAGCAGTTACTCCCTCCGCGTTGAGACCCAGTACTTC. Translated: CASSYSLRVETQYF.

This clonotype showed up many times. This rearrangement joins TRBV11-2 to TRBJ2-1, with D perhaps TRBD1 or TRBD2 (6 bases each). V was clipped by 5 bases and J by 0 bases, with 14 bases between them. The CDR3 consists of 16 residues. Per the germline V gene, CDR1 is SGHAT and CDR2 is FQNNGV. CDR3 bases: TGTGCCAGCAGCCCTTACAGGGACTTCTCCTACAATGAGCAGTTCTTC. Its translation is CASSPYRDFSYNEQFF.

This clonotype appeared a few times. This chain connects TRBV18 to TRBJ2-7; 10 nucleotides agree with TRBD1. The germline V gene encodes CDR1 KGHSH and CDR2 LQKENI. There are 15 residues in the CDR3. Trimming cost V 6 bases and J 6 bases; bases outside gene matches: 11. CDR3 region: CASSLGTGVGGEQYF. CDR3 DNA: TGTGCCAGCTCGCTGGGGACAGGGGTAGGAGGCGAGCAGTACTTC.

This clonotype appeared many times. This rearrangement joins TRBV5-4 to TRBJ2-5; 9 bases agree with TRBD1. This CDR3 spans 15 amino acids. Germline CDR1 SGHNT, CDR2 YYREEE (reference sequence). The J segment lost 5 bases and the V segment lost 4 bases, leaving 9 bases of the junction unmatched. CDR3 coding DNA: TGTGCCAGCAGCGGGGGGACAGGGCGGTATGAGACCCAGTACTTC. Protein sequence: CASSGGTGRYETQYF.

This clonotype has at least ten counts. The J gene is TRBJ2-1, the V gene TRBV20-1; TRBD1 is a possible D gene (5 bases). The CDR3 has 12 residues. Per the germline V gene, CDR1 is DFQATT and CDR2 is SNEGSKA (reference sequence). In DNA, the CDR3 is TGCAGGGGGCTCCACTCCTACAATGAGCAGTTCTTC. This gives the protein CRGLHSYNEQFF.

This chain uses TRBV30 with TRBJ2-1; D remains unclear. V dropped 0 bases and J dropped 9 bases, with 12 bases sitting between them. The CDR3 spans 13 residues. The germline gives CDR1 GTSNPN, CDR2 SVGIG (reference sequence). CDR3 protein: CAWSVLTETEQFF. The CDR3 DNA reads as TGTGCCTGGAGTGTACTAACTGAAACTGAGCAGTTCTTC.

V usage is TRBV27 and J usage is TRBJ2-2, with TRBD2 matching 9 bases. CDR1 is MNHEY, CDR2 SMNVEV, per germline (reference sequence). The CDR3 length is 16 residues. The trim removed 5 bases at V and 6 bases at J, leaving 10 bases unmatched. The CDR3 spells CASSPSGGGAPGELFF. The CDR3 bases are TGTGCCAGCAGTCCCTCTGGCGGGGGGGCCCCCGGGGAGCTGTTTTTT.

The chain uses TRBV7-8 and TRBJ1-5; TRBD1 matches at 10 bases. Trimming took 0 bases from V and 6 from J; bases not matched to a gene: 5. Germline V CDR1 and CDR2: SGHVS, FQNEAQ. The CDR3 covers 16 residues. The CDR3 DNA reads as TGTGCCAGCAGCTTAGCGCGGGACAGGGGAGGTCAGCCCCAGCATTTT. It encodes CASSLARDRGGQPQHF.